This T cell receptor beta chain appears in the sequencing data of a study of human thymus T cells. Study-wide points: Unrelated individuals reportedly shared highly overlapping thymic TCR repertoires. Thymic and blood repertoires appeared to display a bias in their usage of V and J genes.

The protocol was immunoSEQ multiplex PCR, while the TCRdb copy is restricted to in-frame clones and leaves out a portion. The repertoire holds some 130,000 clones, more than 90% seen once, with roughly 0.024% in the top ten. As regards this clone: As yet, its antigen is unknown.

The CDR3 totals 13 residues. Trimming removed 3 bases at V and 4 bases at J, with 9 bases between. CDR1 and CDR2 from the germline V gene are SGHTA and FQGTGA. Resections from corrective heart surgery supplied the thymus tissue. Samples came from healthy Finnish infants during open corrective cardiac surgery. The chain uses TRBV7-3 and TRBJ1-2, with D unresolved. The receptor was derived from a boy younger than two with a congenital heart defect but otherwise immunologically healthy. The sequencing sample was made of thymus tissue. The CDR3 region is CASSFLSLYGYTF. For the CDR3, the DNA is TGTGCCAGCAGCTTTCTGTCCCTCTATGGCTACACCTTC.